This is a list of T cell receptor beta chains from one sample in a study of T cell repertoires in cytomegalovirus infection. In TCRdb, the reads were re-called with MiXCR into one record per CDR3 protein. The table has fewer than 1,000,000 distinct CDR3 sequences, approximately 33% seen once. Their cognate antigens are unknown. This material consisted of cultured CD8+ T cells from PBMCs, taken from culture after CMV antigen stimulation. The receptors derive from a human donor in good health (CMV status not recorded). Some clones in this sample may be carry-over from other donors' samples. CDR3s include the opening cysteine and the closing phenylalanine or tryptophan. D genes are given only for firm matches. For some rows the clone size is stated as once, few or many, or as a class when expanded; others skip it.

TRBV10-3	TRBJ1-5	NA	NA	CAISESGGGNQPQHF	TGTGCCATCAGTGAGTCGGGGGGTGGCAATCAGCCCCAGCATTTT
TRBV27	TRBJ2-2	TRBD2	few	CASSLLGLAAPEELFF	TGTGCCAGCAGTTTATTGGGACTAGCGGCCCCCGAAGAGCTGTTTTTT
TRBV6-1	TRBJ1-2	NA	few	CASSEGESRTYGYTF	TGTGCCAGCAGTGAGGGGGAGTCAAGGACCTATGGCTACACCTTC
TRBV7-2	TRBJ1-1	NA	NA	CASSFGLAEAFF	TGTGCCAGCAGCTTTGGGTTGGCTGAAGCTTTCTTT
TRBV10-3	TRBJ1-2	NA	NA	CAISELPGLYGYTF	TGTGCCATCAGTGAGCTTCCGGGACTCTATGGCTACACCTTC
TRBV7-9	TRBJ2-5	TRBD2	NA	CASTHGQGGFFETQYF	TGTGCCAGCACCCATGGGCAGGGAGGGTTCTTTGAGACCCAGTACTTC
TRBV15	TRBJ1-2	NA	NA	CATSKNTRGLEGYTF	TGTGCCACCAGCAAAAACACTCGTGGCCTCGAAGGCTACACCTTC
TRBV19	TRBJ2-3	TRBD2	NA	CASSWTSGGADTQYF	TGTGCCAGTAGTTGGACTAGCGGGGGGGCGGATACGCAGTATTTT
TRBV29-1	TRBJ1-2	NA	few	CSVEDRHQGYTF	TGCAGCGTTGAAGATAGGCATCAGGGCTACACCTTC
TRBV5-5	TRBJ1-5	NA	NA	CASSLAEGHGQPQHF	TGTGCCAGCAGCTTGGCGGAGGGTCACGGTCAGCCCCAGCATTTT